The 26 T cell receptor beta chains presented below share a single source sample, sequenced in a study of blood T cell repertoires in COVID-19. TCRdb's table, derived via immunoSEQ multiplex PCR, lists solely in-frame clones and lacks some. The repertoire holds approximately 120,000 clones, approximately 80% seen once, with more than 15% in the top ten. What was sequenced was peripheral blood. These receptors originate from an elderly man with acute or convalescent COVID-19.

In its sample, this clone was seen a few times. The rearrangement uses TRBV6-5 and TRBJ1-2; weak D call: TRBD1 (6 bases). This CDR3 has 13 amino acids. From germline, CDR1 is MNHEY and CDR2 SVGAGI. V was shortened by 10 bases and J by 7 bases, with 19 bases between the two germline ends. The CDR3 DNA reads as TGTGCCACCGTCTGGGCGGGGGGCAGTGGCTACACCTTC. This gives the protein CATVWAGGSGYTF.

This clone was seen a handful of times. The chain has TRBV7-9 and TRBJ2-3; TRBD1 might be the D (5 bases). Trimming pared 5 bases from V and 4 bases from J, leaving 10 bases between. The CDR3 runs 13 residues. CDR1 is SEHNR, CDR2 FQNEAQ, per germline (reference sequence). The CDR3 loop is CASSPRGPDTQYF. In nucleotides, the CDR3 is TGTGCCAGCAGCCCTAGGGGTCCAGATACGCAGTATTTT.

The rearrangement joins TRBV7-8 to TRBJ2-2; D not resolved. This CDR3 contains 14 residues. Germline V gene lookup returns CDR1 SGHVS and CDR2 FQNEAQ. The V end lost 1 base, the J end lost 4 bases, and 7 bases lay between the germline ends. CDR3 coding DNA: TGTGCCAGCAGCTTAGGACACCCCACCGGGGAGCTGTTTTTT. As protein: CASSLGHPTGELFF.

This clone was picked up a small number of times. The chain links TRBV18 to TRBJ2-5; 9 bases are shared with TRBD1. Per germline, CDR1 KGHSH and CDR2 LQKENI. This CDR3 contains 20 residues. The J segment lost 2 bases and the V segment lost 2 bases, leaving 18 bases of the junction unmatched. CDR3 sequence (DNA): TGTGCCAGCTCACCAAATGTAGTCGGTCGAGGAGGACAGGGGCAAGAGACCCAGTACTTC. This translates into CASSPNVVGRGGQGQETQYF. The entire variable domain, with the rest obtained from reference TRBV18 and TRBJ2-5, is as follows: NAGVMQNPRHLVRRRGQEARLRCSPMKGHSHVYWYRQLPEEGLKFMVYLQKENIIDESGMPKERFSAEFPKEGPSILRIQQVVRGDSAAYFCASSPNVVGRGGQGQETQYFGPGTRLLVL.

The V and J genes are TRBV5-1 and TRBJ1-1; 8 nucleotides line up with TRBD1. V was clipped by 7 bases and J by 5 bases; unmatched bases: 10. The CDR3 is 14 amino acids. Per the germline V gene, CDR1 is SGHRS and CDR2 is YFSETQ. CDR3 sequence reads: CASAAGQGRTEAFF. The CDR3 nucleotides read TGCGCCAGCGCAGCTGGACAGGGTCGGACTGAAGCTTTCTTT.

In regard to this clone: Its ends do not fully match the called genes, so a read error is possible. The rearrangement uses TRBV5-1 and TRBJ2-1, with 9 bases matching TRBD2. This CDR3 spans 15 amino acids. Germline loops: CDR1 SGHRS, CDR2 YFSETQ. The CDR3: CASSLVAGAYNKQFF. CDR3 coding DNA: TGCGCCAGCAGCTTGGTAGCGGGGGCCTACAATAAGCAGTTCTTC.

The rearrangement links TRBV6-4 to TRBJ1-1; no reliable D call. V was trimmed by 2 bases and J by 1 base, leaving 2 bases between them. CDR1 is MRHNA and CDR2 is SNTAGT in the germline V gene. This CDR3 region has 12 residues. As DNA, the CDR3 is TGTGCCAGCAGTGACCGGAACACTGAAGCTTTCTTT. It translates to CASSDRNTEAFF.

Concerning this clone itself: An end of the junction does not agree with germline; a read error may underlie this. The chain is built from TRBV25-1 and TRBJ2-1, with 7 bases fitting TRBD1. CDR3 length: 11 amino acids. CDR1 and CDR2 (germline): MGHDK, SYGVNS. The CDR3 is CASSRQGTVVF. The CDR3, as DNA: TGTGCCAGCAGTAGACAGGGTACTGTGGTCTTC.

This clone came up a few times. The genes are TRBV12-3 or TRBV12-4 and TRBJ2-7; D perhaps matches TRBD2 (6 bases). V was shortened by 7 bases and J by 7 bases, with 11 bases between the two germline ends. This CDR3 spans 11 amino acids. For the CDR3, the DNA is TGTGCCAGCAACGATGGGGGGGAGCAGTACTTC. Amino acid sequence: CASNDGGEQYF.

This clone appeared many times. This same CDR3 is encoded by further DNA sequences in the sample. This sequence joins TRBV4-2 and TRBJ1-1; D perhaps matches TRBD1 (6 bases). Germline loops: CDR1 LGHNA, CDR2 YNFKEQ. Trimming took 4 bases from V and 1 from J, leaving 13 bases between them. The CDR3 consists of 15 residues. The CDR3: CASSPLGTQNTEAFF. CDR3 nucleotide sequence: TGTGCCAGCAGCCCATTAGGGACACAGAACACTGAAGCTTTCTTT.

This chain links TRBV5-1 with TRBJ2-5; D is perhaps TRBD1 (5 bases). Trimming removed 4 bases at V and 3 bases at J, with 13 bases between. This CDR3 has 14 amino acids. The germline V gene has CDR1 SGHRS and CDR2 YFSETQ. In DNA form, the CDR3 reads TGCGCCAGCAGCCCCACGACAGTAAAAGAGACCCAGTACTTC. Amino acids: CASSPTTVKETQYF.

This chain connects TRBV7-2 to TRBJ2-2, with 8 bases identical to TRBD1. V shed 5 bases and J 6 bases; nucleotides not matched to a gene: 2. Germline CDR1 reads SGHTA; CDR2 reads FQGNSA. CDR3 length: 13 residues. The CDR3 sequence is CASSQQGAGELFF. CDR3 coding DNA: TGTGCCAGCAGCCAACAGGGGGCCGGGGAGCTGTTTTTT.

This chain uses TRBV10-1 with TRBJ1-1; 7 positions agree with TRBD1. This CDR3 is built from 15 residues. J lost 0 bases, V lost 6 bases, and 7 bases had no gene match. Germline values: CDR1 WNHNN, CDR2 SYGVQD (reference sequence). Written as DNA, the CDR3 is TGCGCCAGCAGCCGGGACAGACCTTTGAACACTGAAGCTTTCTTT. This encodes CASSRDRPLNTEAFF.

The V and J genes are TRBV2 and TRBJ2-5, with TRBD1 as a possible D gene (7 bases). The V end was cut by 7 bases, the J end by 2 bases, with 14 bases between. This CDR3 spans 14 amino acids. Germline CDR1 is SNHLY and CDR2 is FYNNEI. CDR3 region: CASNGAGGQETQYF. CDR3 coding DNA: TGTGCCAGCAACGGGGCAGGGGGGCAAGAGACCCAGTACTTC.

V gene TRBV3-1 (or the pseudogene TRBV3-2) combines with J gene TRBJ2-5; a possible D gene is TRBD2 (6 bases). The V gene's germline CDR1 is LGHDT and CDR2 YNNKEL (reference sequence). V was cut by 1 base and J by 3 bases, with 9 bases left in between. There are 14 residues in the CDR3. The CDR3: CASSQVREEETQYF. Here the CDR3 DNA reads TGTGCCAGCAGCCAAGTCAGGGAGGAAGAGACCCAGTACTTC.

The V call is TRBV12-5, the J call TRBJ2-3; D is perhaps TRBD2 (5 bases). The CDR3 has 14 amino acids. Germline V gene lookup returns CDR1 LGHNT and CDR2 FRNRAP. V was clipped by 3 bases and J by 2 bases, with 9 bases between them. In DNA, the CDR3 is TGTGCTAGTGGTTTATGGCTAGCCACAGATACGCAGTATTTT. Its translation is CASGLWLATDTQYF.

The V gene is TRBV3-1 (or the pseudogene TRBV3-2), the J gene TRBJ1-6; 7 bases agree with TRBD1. V gave up 5 bases and J gave up 6 bases; unmatched junction bases: 7. This CDR3 contains 15 residues. Germline values: CDR1 LGHDT, CDR2 YNNKEL (reference sequence). The DNA for the CDR3 is TGTGCCAGCAGCATTCTTCAGGGGGGTAATTCACCCCTCCACTTT. Its translation is CASSILQGGNSPLHF.

The chain combines TRBV5-1 with TRBJ2-6, with TRBD1 matching over 7 bases. J lost 1 base, V lost 4 bases, and 8 bases had no gene match. The CDR3 runs to 17 residues. Germline CDR1 is SGHRS and CDR2 is YFSETQ. CDR3 amino acids: CASSLGQVMSGANVLTF. The DNA for the CDR3 is TGCGCCAGCAGCCTAGGACAGGTGATGTCTGGGGCCAACGTCCTGACTTTC.

This rearrangement joins TRBV18 to TRBJ1-2; D is ambiguous. Trimming shortened V by 5 bases and J by 5 bases, and 18 bases separated the two germline ends. The CDR3 consists of 15 residues. Germline CDR1 is KGHSH and CDR2 is LQKENI. CDR3 in DNA: TGTGCCAGCTCATCAGAGACTAAGCTGGGGTATGGCTACACCTTC. Translation gives CASSSETKLGYGYTF.

This chain joins TRBV7-9 and TRBJ2-3, with TRBD2 as a possible D gene (7 bases). This CDR3 comprises 17 residues. V gave up 6 bases and J gave up 0 bases, with 19 bases separating them. Germline assignment: CDR1 SEHNR and CDR2 FQNEAQ (reference sequence). This chain's CDR3 is CASSSYGGRSSTDTQYF. CDR3 sequence (DNA): TGTGCCAGCAGTTCGTACGGGGGGCGAAGTAGCACAGATACGCAGTATTTT.

J is TRBJ2-7 and V is TRBV28; 8 positions match TRBD1. J was trimmed by 4 bases and V by 8 bases; bases with no gene match: 13. The CDR3 runs 15 residues. Germline assignment: CDR1 MDHEN and CDR2 SYDVKM. The CDR3 protein is CASYSLSTGGYEQYF. The CDR3 bases are TGTGCCAGCTACAGTTTGTCTACAGGGGGGTACGAGCAGTACTTC.

The rearrangement joins TRBV9 to TRBJ2-5; 13 nucleotides agree with TRBD2. The germline V gene has CDR1 SGDLS and CDR2 YYNGEE. The CDR3 consists of 16 residues. The V segment lost 5 bases and the J segment 6 bases; nucleotides outside the gene matches: 10. CDR3 protein: CASSETSGGPLQTQYF. In nucleotides, the CDR3 is TGTGCCAGCAGTGAGACTAGCGGGGGGCCACTACAGACCCAGTACTTC.

This clone appeared once. The V gene is TRBV3-1 (or the pseudogene TRBV3-2), the J gene TRBJ2-7; TRBD2 matches at 9 bases. CDR1 LGHDT and CDR2 YNNKEL come from the germline V gene (reference sequence). This CDR3 spans 15 amino acids. The J segment lost 2 bases and the V segment lost 3 bases, leaving 5 bases of the junction unmatched. This chain's CDR3 is CASSHGERGAYEQYF. The DNA for the CDR3 is TGTGCCAGCAGCCATGGAGAGCGGGGGGCCTACGAGCAGTACTTC.

The chain recombines TRBV11-2 with TRBJ1-1; TRBD1 matches 7 bases. The junction had 11 bases not matched to a gene; V was cut back by 8 bases and J by 5 bases. This CDR3 is 14 amino acids long. Looked up from germline, CDR1 is SGHAT and CDR2 is FQNNGV. The CDR3 reads CASSRLRGITEAFF. The CDR3 nucleotides are TGTGCCAGCTCCCGGCTCAGGGGGATTACTGAAGCTTTCTTT.

This chain joins TRBV5-1 and TRBJ2-2; 9 bases match TRBD1. Germline V CDR1 and CDR2: SGHRS, YFSETQ. The CDR3 consists of 15 residues. V dropped 4 bases and J dropped 3; count of bases not matched to a gene: 4. Here the CDR3 reads CASSARQGDTGELFF. The DNA for the CDR3 is TGCGCCAGCAGCGCCCGACAGGGGGACACCGGGGAGCTGTTTTTT.

In this sample, this clone turned up a few times. The rearrangement links TRBV19 to TRBJ1-1; D ambiguous. The V end was cut by 1 base, the J end by 6 bases, with 6 bases between. The CDR3 consists of 12 residues. From germline, CDR1 is LNHDA and CDR2 SQIVND (reference sequence). CDR3 sequence reads: CASSIGGAEAFF. The CDR3 region has the DNA TGTGCCAGTAGTATAGGGGGAGCTGAAGCTTTCTTT.